This T cell receptor (beta chain) appears in the sequencing data of a study of regulatory T cells in long-lasting Graves disease (dated by TCRdb to the early 2020s). General notes on the study: In the newly diagnosed Graves' disease group, patients had been taking antithyroid drugs for less than 3 months. TCR sequencing covered 13 persistent and around 20 newly diagnosed Graves' disease patients, about 35 samples in total. Patients with persistent Graves' disease were compared with patients with newly diagnosed Graves' disease using TCR sequencing and RNA sequencing of peripheral blood. The study took place in China and was registered as a clinical trial. The investigation overall reported the following: Lower TCR Shannon entropy and fewer highly expanded clones were observed in persistent Graves' disease patients than in newly diagnosed patients, which suggested clonal expansion. Preferential use of TRBV28, TRBJ1-2 and TRBJ2-5 was observed in persistent disease, whereas TRBV20-1 and TRBJ2-1 were favored in newly diagnosed disease. The small sample size was acknowledged by the authors as a limitation that may reduce accuracy. Persistent patients shared more public clonotypes among themselves (under 3,000) than newly diagnosed patients did (more than 950). Sequencing and analysis were limited to the TCR beta chain. The study examined only peripheral blood because the primary lesion, thyroid tissue, could not be accessed.

Concerning this clonotype: Its recognized antigen is unknown. Per-nucleotide qualities are absent, and no much larger clonotype sits a single base away.

Interpreted using the paper, the time point label stands for: newly diagnosed GD, antithyroid drugs for less than 3 months. For both TCR sequencing and RNA sequencing, RNA was extracted from PBMCs using TRIzol. The diagnosis of Graves' disease was made according to American Thyroid Association guidelines. Recruitment of patients was carried out at an endocrinology department in Xi'an, China. Each patient gave about 10 milliliters of peripheral blood, collected in an EDTA anticoagulant tube. PBMCs were isolated by Ficoll Paque Plus density gradient separation without further T cell sorting. An Agilent 2100 Bioanalyzer and agarose gel were used to check RNA quality, while a NanoDrop 2000 measured RNA concentration. From the germline V gene (reference sequence), CDR1 is DFQATT and CDR2 is SNEGSKA. The CDR3 measures 12 amino acids from cysteine to phenylalanine. The retained sequence is limited to the CDR3, 36 bases, with the frame set at the first base. A distance of 8 bases separates the germline ends of V and J, which lose 3 bases and 5 bases respectively.

Library creation used multiplex PCR. Sequenced on an Illumina HiSeq 4000. CDR3 regions were amplified by Arm-PCR with iRepertoire HTBI primers to construct TCR beta libraries. Gel purification was performed on PCR products prior to sequencing. In the original analysis: Gene usage analysis of CDR3 amino acid clonotypes relied on the approximately 60 TRBV and 13 to 15 TRBJ segments identified across samples. COPE and FqMerger were used to merge filtered high-quality paired reads into contigs. BLAST was used to align contigs to IMGT TRBV, TRBD and TRBJ reference genes, and CDR3 was defined according to IMGT. Any clonotype with a frequency above 0.1% was classified as a highly expanded clone. Shannon entropy served as the measure of repertoire diversity, while the Gini coefficient captured V-J evenness. A clonotype found in more than one individual was treated as public. Clones were called with MiXCR by TCRdb after fastp trimmed the public reads at Q25, and only in-frame beta chains were retained. Rows with a matching CDR3 protein are joined into one entry that keeps the most common DNA and genes. It is TCRdb's table, rather than the study itself, that gives the V and J calls and clone size. The sample table contains some 460,000 distinct CDR3 sequences; only one count was recorded for around 16% of them. Roughly an eighth of the sample rests with the top ten.

Separately, the same data were catalogued under a study of T cells in Graves' hyperthyroidism and ophthalmopathy. As that second study puts it: Stable Graves' hyperthyroidism was defined as no progression to ophthalmopathy during 18 months of follow-up. Hyperthyroidism patients were newly diagnosed, had a disease duration of under 2 months, and were aged 18 to 65 years. Patients with uncontrolled infections, other autoimmune diseases, pregnancy or lactation were excluded. Diagnoses relied on clinical symptoms, serum thyroxine and TRAb, thyroid ultrasound and orbital computed tomography. For the first round of RT-PCR on the TCR CDR3, the HTBI primer set was used together with the Qiagen OneStep RT-PCR kit. Most expanded thyroid clonotypes (frequency above 0.001) were also detected in blood, a finding suggesting that blood repertoires may reflect thyroid immune responses. A model built on a 13 V-J signature distinguished ophthalmopathy from stable hyperthyroidism, reaching roughly 88% sensitivity and around 81% specificity in cross-validation and 80%/75% in testing. In validation, the model predicted progression to ophthalmopathy with approximately 70% sensitivity and less than 75% specificity, a median of around 6.6 months before onset. A discovery cohort of about 95 patients, about 40 with Graves' ophthalmopathy and more than 55 with stable Graves' hyperthyroidism, was used to find distinguishing TCR V-J signatures. Prospective prediction of ophthalmopathy was tested in an independent validation cohort consisting of some 19 hyperthyroidism patients and more than 15 patients who later progressed to ophthalmopathy. The roughly 99 discovery patients were divided at random into training and test sets in a 7:3 ratio. In six Graves' hyperthyroidism patients, the study also compared T-cell repertoires from thyroid tissue with T-cell repertoires from blood. After blood sampling, hyperthyroidism patients were treated with methimazole at a starting dose of 30 mg daily, and ophthalmopathy patients were treated with high-dose intravenous methylprednisolone. The libraries were constructed in a second round of multiplex PCR and then size-selected and purified. The libraries were sequenced on an Illumina HiSeq2000 using paired-end 100 bp reads. SOAPnuke was used to process the raw data, removing reads that contained adapters or uncalled bases, had a mean Phred below 15, or lacked an exact match to the constant primer or identifier. COPE v1.2.5 was used to merge the high-quality paired reads, and each unique nucleotide sequence was defined as a clonotype. MiTCR v1.1 was used to align the clonotypes against IMGT TRBV, TRBD and TRBJ reference segments. The analysis was restricted to V-J combinations with a frequency above 0.0001, which together covered over 99% of the repertoires. The TCS score was defined as F50 (clonal expansion) divided by E x V (chaos), with BLOSUM62-based TCRdist calculated between CDR3 peptides within each V-J. Welch's t-statistics and random forest reduced fewer than 600 V-J features to 10 to 15, which were used in a naive Bayes classifier (R e1071). No statistical method was used to set the sample size in advance, and investigators knew the group allocation. TCR Vbeta CDR3 sequencing of 120 to 150 peripheral blood samples (roughly 43 ophthalmopathy, around 80 hyperthyroidism and roughly 17 progressor patients) is reported in the paper.

Here the sequenced sample was peripheral blood mononuclear cells (PBMCs), taken at new diagnosis, from a patient treated with antithyroid drugs. This chain is built from TRBV20-1 and TRBJ2-1, with no D gene named confidently. This TCR derives from a man aged 40-49 years with Graves disease. Donor details come from another sample of the same person, matched by shared clones. The CDR3 protein: CSARRQDNEQFF. The sequence in DNA is TGCAGTGCTAGGCGTCAGGACAATGAGCAGTTCTTC.